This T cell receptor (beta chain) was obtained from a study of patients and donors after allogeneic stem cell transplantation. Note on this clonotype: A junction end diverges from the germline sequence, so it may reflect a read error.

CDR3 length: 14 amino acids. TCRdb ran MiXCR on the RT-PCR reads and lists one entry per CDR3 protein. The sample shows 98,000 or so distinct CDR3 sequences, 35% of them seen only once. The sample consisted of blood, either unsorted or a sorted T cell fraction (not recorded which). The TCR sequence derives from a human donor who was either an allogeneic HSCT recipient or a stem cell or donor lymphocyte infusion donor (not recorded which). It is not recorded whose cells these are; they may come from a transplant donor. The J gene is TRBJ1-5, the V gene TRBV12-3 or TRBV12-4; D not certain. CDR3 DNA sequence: TGTGCCAGCAGTATAGCGGGTTGGAATCAGCCCCAGCATTTT. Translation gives CASSIAGWNQPQHF.